One and the same sample provided the 17 T cell receptor beta chains below, sequenced in a study of early T cells in non-severe SARS-CoV-2 infection. Each CDR3 protein is one row after TCRdb ran MiXCR on the 5' RACE reads. The sample holds about 76,000 distinct CDR3 sequences; around 11% are singletons and the top ten take approximately 4.5%. Material: whole blood. The receptors derive from an adult who was a healthcare worker with PCR-confirmed SARS-CoV-2 infection or an uninfected control (not recorded which).

V is TRBV5-4 and J is TRBJ2-1; 12 bases agree with TRBD2. V was pared by 2 bases and J by 10 bases, with 1 base of the junction left unmatched. The CDR3 has 13 residues. Germline CDR1 is SGHNT and CDR2 is YYREEE (reference sequence). In DNA, the CDR3 is TGTGCCAGCAGCTTCGGACTAGCGGGGGAGCAGTTCTTC. Protein: CASSFGLAGEQFF.

This chain joins TRBV7-9 and TRBJ1-4; TRBD1 matches at 7 bases. Germline CDR1 reads SEHNR; CDR2 reads FQNEAQ (reference sequence). J lost 4 bases, V lost 5 bases, and 4 bases had no gene match. The CDR3 length is 14 residues. The DNA of the CDR3 is TGTGCCAGCAGCCCACAGGGGTTTAATGAAAAACTGTTTTTT. Its translation is CASSPQGFNEKLFF. The complete variable domain, with remaining parts taken from reference TRBV7-9 and TRBJ1-4, reads DTGVSQNPRHKITKRGQNVTFRCDPISEHNRLYWYRQTLGQGPEFLTYFQNEAQLEKSRLLSDRFSAERPKGSFSTLEIQRTEQGDSAMYLCASSPQGFNEKLFFGSGTQLSVL.

The V gene is TRBV2, the J gene TRBJ1-2, with 9 bases identical to TRBD1. The CDR3 loop spans 15 amino acids. J lost 5 bases, V lost 4 bases, and 8 bases had no gene match. Germline V lookup: CDR1 SNHLY, CDR2 FYNNEI. The CDR3 sequence is CASSGGTGNVYGYTF. In DNA form, the CDR3 reads TGTGCCAGCAGTGGCGGGACAGGGAATGTATATGGCTACACCTTC.

This clonotype was seen ten or more times. The CDR3 loop reads CASSLAGRGHTGELFF. The DNA of the CDR3 is TGTGCCAGCAGTTTAGCTGGGCGGGGGCACACCGGGGAGCTGTTTTTT. The genes are TRBV12-3 or TRBV12-4 and TRBJ2-2; TRBD2 is a possible D gene (7 bases). Trimming removed 0 bases at V and 3 bases at J, with 11 bases between. The CDR3 covers 16 residues.

In this sample, this clonotype turned up a few times. The V and J genes are TRBV5-6 and TRBJ2-4; D is perhaps TRBD2 (5 bases). The CDR3 has 17 residues. Deletions cut 0 bases from V and 6 bases from J, with 19 bases between. Germline CDR1 and CDR2: SGHDT and YYEEEE. Written as DNA, the CDR3 is TGTGCCAGCAGCTTGGTCCGGGGAGCCCCGGCTGGAAACATTCAGTACTTC. It yields the protein CASSLVRGAPAGNIQYF.

This clonotype was recorded at least ten times. The chain uses TRBV20-1 and TRBJ2-5, with D perhaps TRBD1 (6 bases). Germline loops: CDR1 DFQATT, CDR2 SNEGSKA (reference sequence). Trimming took off 5 bases at V and 7 bases at J, with 14 bases between the two ends. The CDR3 is made up of 12 amino acids. The CDR3, as DNA: TGCAGTGCTTACGACAGGAGCGGGACCCAGTACTTC. Translated, it gives CSAYDRSGTQYF.

At least ten counts were recorded for this clonotype. The chain links TRBV10-3 to TRBJ2-7; 7 bases are shared with TRBD1. The length of the CDR3 is 16 residues. CDR1 and CDR2 (germline): ENHRY, SYGVKD. The V gene end was trimmed by 10 bases and the J gene end by 1 base; junction bases not matched to a gene: 16. CDR3 sequence (DNA): TGTGCCAGTTATGACAGGGACGGTACTAGTTCCTACGAGCAGTACTTC. Protein: CASYDRDGTSSYEQYF.

At least ten counts were recorded for this clonotype. The chain recombines TRBV5-1 with TRBJ2-7; 8 bases agree with TRBD1. J was trimmed by 6 bases and V by 4 bases; bases with no gene match: 6. CDR1 SGHRS and CDR2 YFSETQ come from the germline V gene. CDR3 length: 13 amino acids. The CDR3 is CASSPGTGPEQYF. In nucleotides, the CDR3 is TGCGCCAGCAGCCCCGGGACAGGTCCCGAGCAGTACTTC.

In this sample, this clonotype turned up a few times. The gene calls are TRBV12-3 or TRBV12-4 and TRBJ1-1, with a possible D match to TRBD1 (6 bases). There are 14 residues in the CDR3. Deletions cut 7 bases from V and 1 base from J, with 13 bases between. CDR3 protein: CASTLGATNTEAFF. Written as DNA, the CDR3 is TGTGCCAGCACCCTGGGGGCCACGAACACTGAAGCTTTCTTT.

The table lists this clonotype with a few counts. V and J are TRBV7-9 and TRBJ1-5, with D possibly TRBD1 on 5 matching bases. The CDR3 length is 14 residues. V was cut by 5 bases and J by 3 bases, with 11 bases left in between. Looked up from germline, CDR1 is SEHNR and CDR2 is FQNEAQ (reference sequence). The CDR3 DNA reads TGTGCCAGCAGCCCAGGGTGGTACAATCAGCCCCAGCATTTT. Protein product: CASSPGWYNQPQHF.

This clonotype was observed a handful of times. The V gene is TRBV12-3 or TRBV12-4, the J gene TRBJ1-4; D call uncertain. Trimming cost V 1 base and J 0 bases, with 6 bases left between them. The CDR3 runs 15 residues. CDR3 nucleotides: TGTGCCAGCAGTTTAGGAGTGGCAACTAATGAAAAACTGTTTTTT. Its protein product is CASSLGVATNEKLFF.

A few counts support this clonotype. The CDR3: CASSPRHSSTNEKLFF. The CDR3 DNA reads TGTGCCAGCAGCCCCCGCCACAGCTCAACTAATGAAAAACTGTTTTTT. The V and J genes are TRBV7-6 and TRBJ1-4; D is ambiguous. Trimming shortened V by 5 bases and J by 0 bases, and 13 bases separated the two germline ends. CDR3 length: 16 amino acids. Germline lookup yields CDR1 SGHVS and CDR2 FNYEAQ. Full variable domain (remainder filled in from reference TRBV7-6 and TRBJ1-4): GAGVSQSPRYKVTKRGQDVALRCDPISGHVSLYWYRQALGQGPEFLTYFNYEAQQDKSGLPNDRFSAERPEGSISTLTIQRTEQRDSAMYRCASSPRHSSTNEKLFFGSGTQLSVL.

This clonotype was detected ten times or more. The chain recombines TRBV27 with TRBJ2-3; 7 nucleotides agree with TRBD1. V was clipped by 6 bases and J by 2 bases; unmatched bases: 11. CDR3 length: 16 residues. Germline V CDR1 and CDR2: MNHEY, SMNVEV (reference sequence). The CDR3 region is CASRNSGTASTDTQYF. DNA of the CDR3: TGTGCCAGCAGGAATTCCGGGACAGCTTCCACAGATACGCAGTATTTT.

This clonotype was recorded many times. V and J are TRBV3-1 and TRBJ1-2, with 7 nucleotides matching TRBD1. The CDR3 covers 23 residues. With V trimmed by 0 bases and J by 4 bases, 29 bases remained unmatched. Germline CDR1 LGHDT, CDR2 YNNKEL (reference sequence). The chain's CDR3 is CASSQEFGGFFRDSQGPSYGYTF. CDR3 coding DNA: TGTGCCAGCAGCCAAGAATTTGGGGGGTTCTTCCGGGACAGCCAGGGCCCATCCTATGGCTACACCTTC.

This clonotype was picked up a small number of times. This chain joins TRBV12-3 or TRBV12-4 and TRBJ2-6; 8 nucleotides line up with TRBD1. This CDR3 has 18 residues. J was trimmed by 0 bases and V by 2 bases; bases with no gene match: 6. CDR3 sequence (DNA): TGTGCCAGCAGTTTACAGGGGACAGGATACTCTGGGGCCAACGTCCTGACTTTC. Amino acids: CASSLQGTGYSGANVLTF.

V gene TRBV6-6 combines with J gene TRBJ2-2; no clear D. This CDR3 is 13 amino acids long. V lost 6 bases, J lost 6 bases, and 11 bases lay in between. Germline loops: CDR1 MNHNY, CDR2 SVGAGI (reference sequence). The CDR3 spells CASRSQVAGELFF. The CDR3 nucleotides read TGTGCCAGCAGATCTCAGGTGGCCGGGGAGCTGTTTTTT.

This clonotype has at least ten counts. The chain recombines TRBV6-5 with TRBJ2-7; 9 bases map to TRBD2. The germline CDR1 and CDR2 sequences are MNHEY and SVGAGI. The CDR3 covers 13 residues. The J segment lost 10 bases and the V segment lost 0 bases, leaving 4 bases of the junction unmatched. This chain's CDR3 is CASSYSGSGGQYF. CDR3 nucleotides: TGTGCCAGCAGTTACTCGGGTAGCGGGGGTCAGTACTTC.